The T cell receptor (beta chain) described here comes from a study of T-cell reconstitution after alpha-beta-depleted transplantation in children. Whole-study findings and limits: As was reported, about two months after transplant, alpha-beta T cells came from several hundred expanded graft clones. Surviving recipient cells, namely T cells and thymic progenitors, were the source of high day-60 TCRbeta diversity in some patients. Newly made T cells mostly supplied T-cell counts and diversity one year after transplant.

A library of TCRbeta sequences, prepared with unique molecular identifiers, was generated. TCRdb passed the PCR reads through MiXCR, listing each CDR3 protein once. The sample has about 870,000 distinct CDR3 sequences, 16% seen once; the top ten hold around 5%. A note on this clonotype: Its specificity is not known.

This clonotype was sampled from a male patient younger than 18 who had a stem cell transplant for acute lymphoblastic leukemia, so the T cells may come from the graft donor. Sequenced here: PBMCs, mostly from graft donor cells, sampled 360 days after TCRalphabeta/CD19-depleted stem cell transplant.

CDR3 sequence: CASSASLNYGYTF. Here the CDR3 DNA reads TGCGCCAGCAGCGCCAGCCTTAACTATGGCTACACCTTC. This chain links TRBV5-1 with TRBJ1-2; D unresolved. The CDR3 sequence is 13 residues long. Trimming left V 4 bases short and J 1 base short, with 8 bases between. From germline, CDR1 is SGHRS and CDR2 YFSETQ.